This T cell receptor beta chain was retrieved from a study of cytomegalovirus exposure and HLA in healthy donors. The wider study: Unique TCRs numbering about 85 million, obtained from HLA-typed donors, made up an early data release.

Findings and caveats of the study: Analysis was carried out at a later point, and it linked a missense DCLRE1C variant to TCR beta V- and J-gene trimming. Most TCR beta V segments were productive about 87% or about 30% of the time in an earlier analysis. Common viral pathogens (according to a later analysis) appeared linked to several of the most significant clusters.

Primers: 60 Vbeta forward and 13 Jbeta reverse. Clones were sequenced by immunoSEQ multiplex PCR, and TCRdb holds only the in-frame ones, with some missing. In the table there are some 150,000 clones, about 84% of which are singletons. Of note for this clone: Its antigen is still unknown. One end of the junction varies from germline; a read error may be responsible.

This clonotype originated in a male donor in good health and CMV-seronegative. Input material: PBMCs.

The CDR3 loop reads CSAVEPGLGLF. The CDR3 DNA reads TGCAGTGCCGTTGAACCGGGACTAGGTCTCTTC. The chain combines TRBV20-1 with TRBJ2-1; TRBD2 aligns across 8 bases. Per germline, CDR1 DFQATT and CDR2 SNEGSKA (reference sequence). The CDR3 loop spans 11 amino acids.